This passage covers 30 T cell receptor beta chains from one sample sequenced in a study of T cell changes during pregnancy in multiple sclerosis. Assay: immunoSEQ multiplex PCR; the TCRdb copy retains only in-frame clones and omits some. The sample contains about 59,000 clones, around nine tenths of which appear only once. The sequencing input was peripheral blood from another person, used as feeder cells. These receptors were obtained from a human donor whose cells served as feeder cells for cultures in a pregnancy study.

This chain connects TRBV28 to TRBJ1-6, with D possibly being TRBD1 (5 bases). The V end was cut by 5 bases, the J end by 10 bases, with 18 bases between. Germline values: CDR1 MDHEN, CDR2 SYDVKM. This CDR3 has 15 amino acids. For the CDR3, the DNA is TGTGCCAGCAGTCCCCCCGGGACTAAGGGCTCACCCCTCCACTTT. The encoded protein is CASSPPGTKGSPLHF.

The chain uses TRBV5-1 and TRBJ2-5; TRBD2 matches at 7 bases. V lost 3 bases and J lost 4; bases outside the gene matches: 6. CDR3 length: 14 residues. Germline values: CDR1 SGHRS, CDR2 YFSETQ. CDR3 nucleotide sequence: TGCGCCAGCAGCTCGCGACTAGCATCAGAGACCCAGTACTTC. It yields the protein CASSSRLASETQYF. The whole variable domain, remainder taken from reference TRBV5-1 and TRBJ2-5, is KAGVTQTPRYLIKTRGQQVTLSCSPISGHRSVSWYQQTPGQGLQFLFEYFSETQRNKGNFPGRFSGRQFSNSRSEMNVSTLELGDSALYLCASSSRLASETQYFGPGTRLLVL.

The chain links TRBV15 to TRBJ2-3; 7 positions match TRBD2. V lost 1 base, J lost 15 bases, and 13 bases stayed unmatched. Germline CDR1 reads LNHNV; CDR2 reads YYDKDF (reference sequence). The CDR3 is made up of 14 amino acids. The chain's CDR3 is CATSRGGGREIHYF. CDR3 bases: TGTGCCACCAGCAGAGGGGGCGGGAGAGAGATACACTATTTT.

The chain uses TRBV10-3 and TRBJ1-1; D is possibly TRBD1 (5 bases). Trimming removed 0 bases at V and 9 bases at J, with 23 bases between. The CDR3 totals 17 residues. Germline assignment: CDR1 ENHRY and CDR2 SYGVKD. The CDR3 sequence is CAISESGGMISTVKAFF. CDR3 DNA: TGTGCCATCAGTGAGTCGGGGGGGATGATCTCGACCGTGAAAGCTTTCTTT.

V is TRBV9 and J is TRBJ2-1; 10 positions agree with TRBD2. This CDR3 has 18 residues. Losses at the gene ends were 3 bases for V and 1 base for J; bases not matched to a gene: 10. Germline V gene data show CDR1 as SGDLS and CDR2 as YYNGEE. CDR3 bases: TGTGCCAGCAGCGATGGGACTAGCGCGGAAGGGTCCTACAATGAGCAGTTCTTC. Its translation: CASSDGTSAEGSYNEQFF.

The V call is TRBV27, the J call TRBJ2-3; D is uncertain. Trimming removed 3 bases at V and 1 base at J, with 8 bases between. CDR1 and CDR2 (germline): MNHEY, SMNVEV (reference sequence). This CDR3 contains 14 residues. The CDR3 sequence: CASSFSLGTDTQYF. DNA of the CDR3: TGTGCCAGCAGTTTCTCCTTAGGCACAGATACGCAGTATTTT.

The table lists this clone with a count of one. J is TRBJ2-3 and V is TRBV7-3; D not resolved. V was cut by 5 bases and J by 3 bases, with 9 bases left in between. This CDR3 has 13 amino acids. Germline assignment: CDR1 SGHTA and CDR2 FQGTGA. The CDR3 DNA reads as TGTGCCAGCAGCCTAAAACATACAGATACGCAGTATTTT. Its protein is CASSLKHTDTQYF.

This chain uses TRBV11-3 with TRBJ2-1; a weak D match, TRBD2 (6 bases). The CDR3 runs 16 residues. Germline V gene data show CDR1 as SGHNT and CDR2 as YENEEA. Trimming stripped 2 bases from V and 4 bases from J, with 15 bases between. CDR3 residues: CASSLIGGPSYNEQFF. The CDR3 DNA is TGTGCCAGCAGCTTAATCGGGGGTCCTTCATACAATGAGCAGTTCTTC.

The chain carries TRBV28 and TRBJ1-5, with 8 bases lining up with TRBD1. CDR3 size: 15 residues. V trimming: 3 bases; J trimming: 4 bases; junction bases outside the gene matches: 5. The germline gives CDR1 MDHEN, CDR2 SYDVKM. DNA for the CDR3: TGTGCCAGCAGTTTTCAGGGGGCTGGTAATCAGCCCCAGCATTTT. It is translated as CASSFQGAGNQPQHF.

The CDR3 DNA reads as TGCGCCAGCAGTGAGTCTCTCCGGGACACAAACCCTAGCAATCAGCCCCAGCATTTT. Its translation is CASSESLRDTNPSNQPQHF. The gene calls are TRBV10-1 and TRBJ1-5; D might be TRBD1 (6 bases). The CDR3 runs 19 residues. V lost 0 bases and J 0 bases, leaving 18 bases between the germline ends. Germline lookup yields CDR1 WNHNN and CDR2 SYGVQD (reference sequence).

This chain joins TRBV2 and TRBJ1-5; D remains unclear. The V end lost 1 base, the J end lost 0 bases, and 7 bases lay between the germline ends. The CDR3 consists of 15 residues. Germline V gives CDR1 SNHLY, CDR2 FYNNEI. CDR3: CASSEDGDSNQPQHF. The CDR3 region has the DNA TGTGCCAGCAGTGAAGACGGAGATAGCAATCAGCCCCAGCATTTT.

This sequence joins TRBV11-1 and TRBJ2-5; TRBD2 matches at 13 bases. V lost 3 bases to trimming and J lost 2 bases; unmatched junction nucleotides: 3. Germline CDR1 reads SGHAT; CDR2 reads FQDESV (reference sequence). This CDR3 has 16 residues. This chain's CDR3 is CASSLGLAGMQETQYF. The CDR3 coding sequence is TGTGCCAGCAGCTTGGGACTAGCGGGAATGCAAGAGACCCAGTACTTC.

This rearrangement joins TRBV6-5 to TRBJ2-1; 10 nucleotides line up with TRBD1. Per the germline V gene, CDR1 is MNHEY and CDR2 is SVGAGI. The CDR3 totals 15 residues. V shed 2 bases and J 4 bases; nucleotides not matched to a gene: 2. This chain's CDR3 is CASSYGTGEYNEQFF. CDR3 DNA: TGTGCCAGCAGTTACGGGACAGGGGAATACAATGAGCAGTTCTTC.

The gene calls are TRBV7-9 and TRBJ1-1, with a possible D match to TRBD1 (5 bases). This CDR3 spans 13 amino acids. CDR1 SEHNR and CDR2 FQNEAQ come from the germline V gene (reference sequence). V was cut by 2 bases and J by 3 bases, with 7 bases left in between. CDR3 coding DNA: TGTGCCAGCAGCTTAACAGGCGACACTGAAGCTTTCTTT. Translation gives CASSLTGDTEAFF.

J is TRBJ1-2 and V is TRBV5-1, with 9 nucleotides matching TRBD1. CDR1 is SGHRS, CDR2 YFSETQ, per germline. Trimming at V came to 0 bases and at J to 6 bases, leaving 3 bases not matched to a gene. This CDR3 is built from 14 residues. CDR3 coding DNA: TGCGCCAGCAGCTTGGACAGGGGGCAGGATGGCTACACCTTC. It specifies CASSLDRGQDGYTF.

V is TRBV28 and J is TRBJ1-2; tentatively, D is TRBD1 (6 bases). CDR1 and CDR2 (germline): MDHEN, SYDVKM. CDR3 length: 14 amino acids. Trimming stripped 2 bases from V and 4 bases from J, with 11 bases between. CDR3 amino acids: CASSLTGRAYGYTF. In DNA form, the CDR3 reads TGTGCCAGCAGTTTAACAGGGCGCGCCTATGGCTACACCTTC.

This clone was counted a few times. The chain carries TRBV6-1 and TRBJ1-5; possibly TRBD1 for D (6 bases). The germline V gene encodes CDR1 MNHNS and CDR2 SASEGT. V shed 6 bases and J shed 5 bases, with 11 bases lying between them. CDR3 length: 13 amino acids. This chain's CDR3 is CASSGQYDQPQHF. CDR3 coding DNA: TGTGCCAGCAGCGGACAGTACGATCAGCCCCAGCATTTT.

The chain couples TRBV2 to TRBJ1-4; D gene uncertain. CDR1 SNHLY and CDR2 FYNNEI come from the germline V gene. V was clipped by 5 bases and J by 0 bases, with 10 bases between them. The CDR3 has 15 amino acids. CDR3 sequence: CASSPSLTTNEKLFF. In DNA form, the CDR3 reads TGTGCCAGCAGTCCCTCGCTAACAACTAATGAAAAACTGTTTTTT. Filled out from reference TRBV2 and TRBJ1-4, the complete variable domain reads EPEVTQTPSHQVTQMGQEVILRCVPISNHLYFYWYRQILGQKVEFLVSFYNNEISEKSEIFDDQFSVERPDGSNFTLKIRSTKLEDSAMYFCASSPSLTTNEKLFFGSGTQLSVL.

This chain links TRBV9 with TRBJ2-4, with D perhaps assigned TRBD1 or TRBD2 (5 bases each). With 2 bases removed from V and 5 bases from J, the gap between germline ends came to 17 bases. CDR3 length equals 16 residues. Germline CDR1 reads SGDLS; CDR2 reads YYNGEE. The CDR3 is CASSVGSRGRENIQYF. For the CDR3, the DNA is TGTGCCAGCAGCGTGGGTTCGAGGGGCCGGGAAAACATTCAGTACTTC. Variable domain in full (rest from reference TRBV9 and TRBJ2-4): DSGVTQTPKHLITATGQRVTLRCSPRSGDLSVYWYQQSLDQGLQFLIQYYNGEERAKGNILERFSAQQFPDLHSELNLSSLELGDSALYFCASSVGSRGRENIQYFGAGTRLSVL.

The genes are TRBV5-8 and TRBJ1-2; 7 nucleotides agree with TRBD1. V lost 0 bases, J lost 6 bases, and 5 bases stayed unmatched. CDR1 and CDR2 (germline): SGHTS, YDEGEE. The CDR3 is 14 residues long. CDR3 sequence reads: CASSLEYQGDGYTF. The CDR3 DNA reads as TGTGCCAGCAGCTTGGAGTACCAGGGGGATGGCTACACCTTC. Full variable domain (rest looked up from reference TRBV5-8 and TRBJ1-2): EAGVTQSPTHLIKTRGQQATLRCSPISGHTSVYWYQQALGLGLQFLLWYDEGEERNRGNFPPRFSGRQFPNYSSELNVNALELEDSALYLCASSLEYQGDGYTFGSGTRLTVV.

V gene TRBV9 combines with J gene TRBJ1-1; 7 nucleotides align to TRBD1. CDR3 length equals 16 residues. Germline V lookup: CDR1 SGDLS, CDR2 YYNGEE. The ends lost 0 bases at V and 2 bases at J; junction bases unmatched: 7. CDR3 nucleotides: TGTGCCAGCAGCGTAGGGGCAGGGGGGGATAACACTGAAGCTTTCTTT. Its protein product is CASSVGAGGDNTEAFF.

The rearrangement uses TRBV7-8 and TRBJ1-5, with 11 bases identical to TRBD1. This CDR3 is 18 amino acids long. After removal of 0 bases from V and 7 bases from J, the junction contained 11 bases not matched to a gene. Germline values: CDR1 SGHVS, CDR2 FQNEAQ. CDR3 in DNA: TGTGCCAGCAGCTTAGCTTGGAGGACAGGGGGCAGCGGACAGCCCCAGCATTTT. It translates to CASSLAWRTGGSGQPQHF.

The V and J genes are TRBV11-2 and TRBJ2-5; 10 bases align to TRBD1. There are 16 residues in the CDR3. The germline gives CDR1 SGHAT, CDR2 FQNNGV. The V segment lost 4 bases and the J segment 4 bases; nucleotides outside the gene matches: 9. This CDR3 is CASSWARDRGRETQYF. CDR3 DNA sequence: TGTGCCAGCAGCTGGGCCCGGGACAGGGGCCGAGAGACCCAGTACTTC.

The chain uses TRBV4-1 and TRBJ1-2; 7 nucleotides line up with TRBD1. Trimming took 5 bases from V and 3 from J; bases not matched to a gene: 6. CDR1 is MGHRA, CDR2 YSYEKL, per germline. The CDR3 contains 14 residues. This CDR3 is CASSSGQRYYGYTF. CDR3 coding DNA: TGCGCCAGCAGCTCGGGACAGCGCTACTATGGCTACACCTTC.

In its sample, this clone was seen once. This sequence joins TRBV7-7 and TRBJ2-1, with TRBD2 identical over 10 bases. Unmatched junction bases numbered 15, after V lost 5 bases and J lost 5 bases. CDR1 is SSHAT, CDR2 FNYEAQ, per germline (reference sequence). This CDR3 is built from 18 residues. CDR3 bases: TGTGCCAGCAGCCCCGATCGGGTAGCGGGGGGCCTACACAATGAGCAGTTCTTC. It yields the protein CASSPDRVAGGLHNEQFF.

The rearrangement links TRBV9 to TRBJ1-1, with 8 bases identical to TRBD1. The CDR3 spans 17 residues. Trimming took 4 bases from V and 7 from J; bases not matched to a gene: 18. CDR1 is SGDLS and CDR2 is YYNGEE in the germline V gene. CDR3 DNA: TGTGCCAGCAGCCCCCCCCTCGGCAGGGGGCAGTTTATTGAAGCTTTCTTT. It encodes CASSPPLGRGQFIEAFF.

The V and J genes are TRBV6-1 and TRBJ1-5; maybe TRBD1 (5 bases). The CDR3 is 14 residues long. Looked up from germline, CDR1 is MNHNS and CDR2 is SASEGT. Trimming shortened V by 7 bases and J by 5 bases, and 15 bases separated the two germline ends. The CDR3 DNA reads as TGTGCCAGCATCCCGAACGGGGGGGATCAGCCCCAGCATTTT. As protein: CASIPNGGDQPQHF.

The genes are TRBV2 and TRBJ2-7; D may correspond to TRBD1 or TRBD2 (6 bases each). The CDR3 consists of 17 residues. CDR1 is SNHLY and CDR2 is FYNNEI in the germline V gene. V was pared by 0 bases and J by 2 bases, with 17 bases between. This CDR3 reads CASSEAPPGGGPYEQYF. The CDR3, as DNA: TGTGCCAGCAGTGAAGCCCCCCCAGGTGGGGGGCCCTACGAGCAGTACTTC.

This clone was seen only a few times. V and J are TRBV6-5 and TRBJ1-3; TRBD1 matches 7 bases. The ends lost 0 bases at V and 8 bases at J; junction bases unmatched: 4. CDR1 and CDR2 from the germline V gene are MNHEY and SVGAGI. There are 14 residues in the CDR3. The CDR3 here is CASSYSKQGYTIYF. Written as DNA, the CDR3 is TGTGCCAGCAGTTACTCGAAACAGGGGTACACCATATATTTT.

This clone showed up just once. This chain links TRBV30 with TRBJ2-7; D is undetermined. CDR1 GTSNPN and CDR2 SVGIG come from the germline V gene (reference sequence). V dropped 4 bases and J dropped 4 bases, with 8 bases sitting between them. CDR3 length: 11 amino acids. CDR3 residues: CAWTSSYEQYF. The CDR3, as DNA: TGTGCCTGGACTTCATCATACGAGCAGTACTTC.